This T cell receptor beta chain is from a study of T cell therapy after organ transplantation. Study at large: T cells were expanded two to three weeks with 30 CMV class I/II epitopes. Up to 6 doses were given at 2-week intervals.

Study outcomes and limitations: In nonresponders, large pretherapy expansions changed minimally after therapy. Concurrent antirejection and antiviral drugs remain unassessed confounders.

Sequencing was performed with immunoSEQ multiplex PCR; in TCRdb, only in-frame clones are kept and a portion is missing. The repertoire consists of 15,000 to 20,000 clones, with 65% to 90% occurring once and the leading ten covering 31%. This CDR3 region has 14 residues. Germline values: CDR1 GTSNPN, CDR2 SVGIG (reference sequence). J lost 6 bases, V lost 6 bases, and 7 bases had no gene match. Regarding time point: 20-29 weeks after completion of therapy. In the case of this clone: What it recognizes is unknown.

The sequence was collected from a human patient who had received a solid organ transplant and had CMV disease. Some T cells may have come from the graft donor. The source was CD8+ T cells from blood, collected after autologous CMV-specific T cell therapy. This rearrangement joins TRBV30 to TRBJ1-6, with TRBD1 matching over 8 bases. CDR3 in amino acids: CACQGAGSNSPLHF. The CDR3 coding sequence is TGTGCCTGCCAGGGGGCAGGCAGTAATTCACCCCTCCACTTT. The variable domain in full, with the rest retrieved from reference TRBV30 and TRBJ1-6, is SQTIHQWPATLVQPVGSPLSLECTVEGTSNPNLYWYRQAAGRGLQLLFYSVGIGQISSEVPQNLSASRPQDRQFILSSKKLLLSDSGFYLCACQGAGSNSPLHFGNGTRLTVT.